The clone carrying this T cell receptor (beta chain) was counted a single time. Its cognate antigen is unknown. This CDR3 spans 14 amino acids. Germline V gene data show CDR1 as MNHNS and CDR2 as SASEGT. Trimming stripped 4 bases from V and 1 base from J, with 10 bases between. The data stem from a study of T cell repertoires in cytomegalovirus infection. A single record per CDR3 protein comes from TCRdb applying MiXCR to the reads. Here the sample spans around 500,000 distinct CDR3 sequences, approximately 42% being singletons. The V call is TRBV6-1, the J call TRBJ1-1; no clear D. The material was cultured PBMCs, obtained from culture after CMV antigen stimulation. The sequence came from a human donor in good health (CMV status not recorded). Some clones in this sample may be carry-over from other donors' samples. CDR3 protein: CASSALAANTEAFF. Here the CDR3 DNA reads TGTGCCAGCAGTGCCCTGGCAGCGAACACTGAAGCTTTCTTT.